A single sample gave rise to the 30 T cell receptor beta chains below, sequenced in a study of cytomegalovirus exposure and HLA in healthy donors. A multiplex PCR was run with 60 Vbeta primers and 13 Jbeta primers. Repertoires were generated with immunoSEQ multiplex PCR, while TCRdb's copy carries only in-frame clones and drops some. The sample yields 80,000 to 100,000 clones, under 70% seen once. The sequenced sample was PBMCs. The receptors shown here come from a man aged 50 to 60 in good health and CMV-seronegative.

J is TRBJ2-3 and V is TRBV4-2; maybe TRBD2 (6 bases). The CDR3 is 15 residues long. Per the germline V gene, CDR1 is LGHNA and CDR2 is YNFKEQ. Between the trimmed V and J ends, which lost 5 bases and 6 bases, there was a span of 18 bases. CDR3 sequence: CASSINWGVQDTQYF. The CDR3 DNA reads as TGTGCCAGCAGCATCAACTGGGGGGTGCAGGATACGCAGTATTTT.

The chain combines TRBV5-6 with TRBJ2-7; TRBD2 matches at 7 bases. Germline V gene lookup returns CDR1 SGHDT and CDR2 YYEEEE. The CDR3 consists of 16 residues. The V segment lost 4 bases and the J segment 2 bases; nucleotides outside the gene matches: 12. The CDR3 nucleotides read TGTGCCAGCAGCGGGGGAGGGAACTCTGGAACCTACGAGCAGTACTTC. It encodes CASSGGGNSGTYEQYF.

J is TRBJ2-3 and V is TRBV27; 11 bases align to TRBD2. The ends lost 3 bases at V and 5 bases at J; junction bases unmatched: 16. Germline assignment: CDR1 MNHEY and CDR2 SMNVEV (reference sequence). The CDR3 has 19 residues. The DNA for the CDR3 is TGTGCCAGCAGTTTGATTGGGCTAGCGGGGGGCCACCCCGGAGATACGCAGTATTTT. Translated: CASSLIGLAGGHPGDTQYF.

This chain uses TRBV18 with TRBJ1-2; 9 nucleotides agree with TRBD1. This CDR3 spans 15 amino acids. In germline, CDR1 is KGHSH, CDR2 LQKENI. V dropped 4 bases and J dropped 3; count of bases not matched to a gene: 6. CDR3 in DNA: TGTGCCAGCTCACAACTGGGACAGGGAGACTATGGCTACACCTTC. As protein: CASSQLGQGDYGYTF. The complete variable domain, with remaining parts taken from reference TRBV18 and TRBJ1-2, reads NAGVMQNPRHLVRRRGQEARLRCSPMKGHSHVYWYRQLPEEGLKFMVYLQKENIIDESGMPKERFSAEFPKEGPSILRIQQVVRGDSAAYFCASSQLGQGDYGYTFGSGTRLTVV.

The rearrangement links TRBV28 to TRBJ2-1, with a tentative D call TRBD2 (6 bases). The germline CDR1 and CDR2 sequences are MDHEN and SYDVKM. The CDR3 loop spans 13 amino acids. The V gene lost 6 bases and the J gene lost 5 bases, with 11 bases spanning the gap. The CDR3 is CASRQTRNNEQFF. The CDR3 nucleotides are TGTGCCAGCAGGCAGACTAGGAACAATGAGCAGTTCTTC.

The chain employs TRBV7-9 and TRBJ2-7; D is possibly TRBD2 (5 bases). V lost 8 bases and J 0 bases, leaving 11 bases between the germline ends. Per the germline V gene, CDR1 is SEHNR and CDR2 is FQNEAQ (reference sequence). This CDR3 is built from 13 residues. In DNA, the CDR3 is TGTGCCAGCGCGGGTATCCGCTCCTACGAGCAGTACTTC. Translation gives CASAGIRSYEQYF.

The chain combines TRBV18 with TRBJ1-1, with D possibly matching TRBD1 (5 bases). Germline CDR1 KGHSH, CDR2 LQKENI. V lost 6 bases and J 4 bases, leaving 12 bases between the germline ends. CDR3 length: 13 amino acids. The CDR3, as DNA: TGTGCCAGCTCCCCCAGGGAGGTCACTGAAGCTTTCTTT. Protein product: CASSPREVTEAFF.

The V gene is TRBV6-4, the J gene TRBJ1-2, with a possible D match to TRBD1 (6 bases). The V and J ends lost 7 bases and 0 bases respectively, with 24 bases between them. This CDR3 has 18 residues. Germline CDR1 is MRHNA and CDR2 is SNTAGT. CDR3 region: CASTSGRDKILANYGYTF. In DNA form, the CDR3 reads TGTGCCAGCACTTCCGGCCGGGACAAGATACTAGCTAACTATGGCTACACCTTC.

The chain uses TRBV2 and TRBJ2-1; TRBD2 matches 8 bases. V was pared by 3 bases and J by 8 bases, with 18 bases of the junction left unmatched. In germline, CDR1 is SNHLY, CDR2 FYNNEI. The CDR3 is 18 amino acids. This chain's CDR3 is CASSDLAGRIPLRDEQFF. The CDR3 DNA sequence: TGTGCCAGCAGTGATCTAGCGGGCAGAATCCCATTACGCGATGAGCAGTTCTTC.

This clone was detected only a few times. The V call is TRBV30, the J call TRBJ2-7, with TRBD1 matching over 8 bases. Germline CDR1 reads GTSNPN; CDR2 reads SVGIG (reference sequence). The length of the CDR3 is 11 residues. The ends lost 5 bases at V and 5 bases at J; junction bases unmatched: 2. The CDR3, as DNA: TGTGCCTGGGCGGACAGGGACGAGCAGTACTTC. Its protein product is CAWADRDEQYF.

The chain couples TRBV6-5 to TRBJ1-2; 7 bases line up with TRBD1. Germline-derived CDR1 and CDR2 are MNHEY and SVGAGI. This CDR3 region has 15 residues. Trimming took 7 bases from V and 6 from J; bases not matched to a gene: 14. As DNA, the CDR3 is TGTGCCAGCACGAAAATTCGACAGGGAGGAGATGGCTACACCTTC. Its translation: CASTKIRQGGDGYTF.

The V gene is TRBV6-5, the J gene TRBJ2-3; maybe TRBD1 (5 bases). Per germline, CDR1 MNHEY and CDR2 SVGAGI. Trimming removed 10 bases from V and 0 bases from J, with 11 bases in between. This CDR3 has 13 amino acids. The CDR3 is CATHPGSTDTQYF. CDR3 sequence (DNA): TGTGCCACCCACCCAGGGAGCACAGATACGCAGTATTTT.

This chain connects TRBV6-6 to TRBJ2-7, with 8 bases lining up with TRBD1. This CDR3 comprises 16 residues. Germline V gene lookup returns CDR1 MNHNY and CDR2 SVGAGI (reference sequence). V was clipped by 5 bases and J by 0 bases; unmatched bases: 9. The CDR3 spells CASSRTGTEYSYEQYF. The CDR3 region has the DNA TGTGCCAGCAGTCGGACAGGGACAGAATACTCCTACGAGCAGTACTTC.

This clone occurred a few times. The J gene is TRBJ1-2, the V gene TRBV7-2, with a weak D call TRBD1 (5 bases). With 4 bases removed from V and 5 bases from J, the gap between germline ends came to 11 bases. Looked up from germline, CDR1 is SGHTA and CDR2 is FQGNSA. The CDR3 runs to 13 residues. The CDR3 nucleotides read TGTGCCAGCAGCTCGACAGCGCCTTATGGCTACACCTTC. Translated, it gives CASSSTAPYGYTF.

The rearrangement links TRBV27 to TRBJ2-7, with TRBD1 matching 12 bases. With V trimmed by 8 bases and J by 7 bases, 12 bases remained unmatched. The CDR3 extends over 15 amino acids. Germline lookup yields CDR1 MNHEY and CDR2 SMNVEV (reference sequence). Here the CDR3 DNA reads TGTGCCAGCGTCGGGGGAGGGGACAGGGGGCTTGAGCAGTACTTC. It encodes CASVGGGDRGLEQYF.

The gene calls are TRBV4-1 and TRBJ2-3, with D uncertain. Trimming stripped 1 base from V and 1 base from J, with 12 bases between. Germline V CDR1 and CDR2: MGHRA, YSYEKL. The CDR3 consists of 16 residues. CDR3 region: CASSQGFVPGTDTQYF. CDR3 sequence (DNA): TGCGCCAGCAGCCAAGGTTTTGTCCCGGGCACAGATACGCAGTATTTT.

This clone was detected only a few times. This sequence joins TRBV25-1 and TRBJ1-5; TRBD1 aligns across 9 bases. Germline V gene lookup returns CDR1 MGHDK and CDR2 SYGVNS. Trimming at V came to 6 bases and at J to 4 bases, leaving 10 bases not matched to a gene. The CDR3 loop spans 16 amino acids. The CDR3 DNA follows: TGTGCCAGCAGCGGACCGGGACAGGGAAGAAATCAGCCCCAGCATTTT. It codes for CASSGPGQGRNQPQHF.

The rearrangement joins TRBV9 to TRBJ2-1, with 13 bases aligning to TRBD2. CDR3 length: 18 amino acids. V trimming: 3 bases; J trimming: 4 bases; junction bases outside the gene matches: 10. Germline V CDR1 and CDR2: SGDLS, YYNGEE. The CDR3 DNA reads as TGTGCCAGCAGCGCCCGACTAGCGGGAGGCAGGGGGTACAATGAGCAGTTCTTC. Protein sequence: CASSARLAGGRGYNEQFF.

The CDR3 loop reads CASSQDLSSGANVLTF. DNA for the CDR3: TGTGCCAGCAGCCAAGATTTGAGCTCTGGGGCCAACGTCCTGACTTTC. The genes are TRBV4-2 and TRBJ2-6; no definite D call. Trimming stripped 0 bases from V and 0 bases from J, with 6 bases between. The germline CDR1 and CDR2 sequences are LGHNA and YNFKEQ. This CDR3 region has 16 residues.

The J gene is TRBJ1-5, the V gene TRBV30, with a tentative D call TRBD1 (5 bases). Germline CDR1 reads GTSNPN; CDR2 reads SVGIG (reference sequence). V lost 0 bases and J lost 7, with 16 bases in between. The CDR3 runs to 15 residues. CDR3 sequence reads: CAWSVIGGGNQPQHF. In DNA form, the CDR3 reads TGTGCCTGGAGTGTAATCGGTGGGGGGAACCAGCCCCAGCATTTT.

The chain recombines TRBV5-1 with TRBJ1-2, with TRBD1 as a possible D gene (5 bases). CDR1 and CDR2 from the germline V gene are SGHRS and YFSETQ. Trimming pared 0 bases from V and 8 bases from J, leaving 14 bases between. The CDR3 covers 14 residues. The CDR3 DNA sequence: TGCGCCAGCAGCTTGGCGGGCGGGGGAAGAGGCTACACCTTC. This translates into CASSLAGGGRGYTF.

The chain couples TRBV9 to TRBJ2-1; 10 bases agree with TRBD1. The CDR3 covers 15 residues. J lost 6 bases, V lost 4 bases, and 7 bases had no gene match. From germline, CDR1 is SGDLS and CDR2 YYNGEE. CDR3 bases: TGTGCCAGCAGCCAGGGACAGGGGATCAGCAATGAGCAGTTCTTC. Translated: CASSQGQGISNEQFF.

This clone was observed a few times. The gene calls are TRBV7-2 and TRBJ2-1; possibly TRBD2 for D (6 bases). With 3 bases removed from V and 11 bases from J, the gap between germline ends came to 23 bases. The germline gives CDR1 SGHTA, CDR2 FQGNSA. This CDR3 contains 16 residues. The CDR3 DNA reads TGTGCCAGCAGCTTCCTACCGGACGGGGCGGGGTTGCAGCAGTTCTTC. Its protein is CASSFLPDGAGLQQFF. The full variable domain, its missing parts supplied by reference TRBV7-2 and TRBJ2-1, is GAGVSQSPSNKVTEKGKDVELRCDPISGHTALYWYRQSLGQGLEFLIYFQGNSAPDKSGLPSDRFSAERTGGSVSTLTIQRTQQEDSAVYLCASSFLPDGAGLQQFFGPGTRLTVL.

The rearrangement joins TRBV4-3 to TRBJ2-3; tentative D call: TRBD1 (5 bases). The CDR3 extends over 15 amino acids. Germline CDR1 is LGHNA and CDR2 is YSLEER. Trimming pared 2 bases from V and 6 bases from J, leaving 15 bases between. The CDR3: CASSQYYQPGDTQYF. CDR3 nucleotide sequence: TGCGCCAGCAGCCAATATTACCAGCCAGGGGATACGCAGTATTTT.

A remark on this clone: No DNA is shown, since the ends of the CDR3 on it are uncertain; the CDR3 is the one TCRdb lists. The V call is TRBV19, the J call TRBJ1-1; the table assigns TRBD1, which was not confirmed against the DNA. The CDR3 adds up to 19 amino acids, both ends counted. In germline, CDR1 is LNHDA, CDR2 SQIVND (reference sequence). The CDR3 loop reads CASSPRQGRFGSGDTEAFF.

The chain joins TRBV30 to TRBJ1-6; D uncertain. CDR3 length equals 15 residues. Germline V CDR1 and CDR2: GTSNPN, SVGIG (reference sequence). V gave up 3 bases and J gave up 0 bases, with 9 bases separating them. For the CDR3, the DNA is TGTGCCTGGAGCCCCGGGGTCTCCTATAATTCACCCCTCCACTTT. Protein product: CAWSPGVSYNSPLHF.

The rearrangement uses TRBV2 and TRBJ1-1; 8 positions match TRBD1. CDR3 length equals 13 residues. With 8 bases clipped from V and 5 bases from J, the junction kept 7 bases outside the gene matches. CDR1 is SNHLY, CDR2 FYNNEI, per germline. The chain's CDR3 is CASGQGLLTEAFF. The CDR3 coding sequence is TGTGCCAGCGGACAGGGATTATTAACTGAAGCTTTCTTT.

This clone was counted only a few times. CDR3 nucleotides: TGTGCCAGTAGTAGAGCGACAGGGTCTGAGAACTATGGCTACACCTTC. Encoded protein: CASSRATGSENYGYTF. This rearrangement joins TRBV19 to TRBJ1-2, with 7 bases aligning to TRBD1. V shed 4 bases and J 2 bases; nucleotides not matched to a gene: 10. In germline, CDR1 is LNHDA, CDR2 SQIVND (reference sequence). This CDR3 is 16 amino acids long.

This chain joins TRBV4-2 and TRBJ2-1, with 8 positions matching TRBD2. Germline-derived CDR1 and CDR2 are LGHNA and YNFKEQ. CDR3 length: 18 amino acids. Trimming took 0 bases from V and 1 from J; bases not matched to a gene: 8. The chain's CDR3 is CASSQEGPAGESYNEQFF. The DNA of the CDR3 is TGTGCCAGCAGCCAAGAGGGGCCAGCGGGAGAATCCTACAATGAGCAGTTCTTC.

The CDR3 DNA reads as TGCGCCAGCAGCTTGACAGGGGGACGGGGGAACACTGAAGCTTTCTTT. Translating it yields CASSLTGGRGNTEAFF. V is TRBV5-1 and J is TRBJ1-1, with 8 bases aligning to TRBD1. The CDR3 consists of 16 residues. Per germline, CDR1 SGHRS and CDR2 YFSETQ. V was pared by 1 base and J by 1 base, with 6 bases of the junction left unmatched.